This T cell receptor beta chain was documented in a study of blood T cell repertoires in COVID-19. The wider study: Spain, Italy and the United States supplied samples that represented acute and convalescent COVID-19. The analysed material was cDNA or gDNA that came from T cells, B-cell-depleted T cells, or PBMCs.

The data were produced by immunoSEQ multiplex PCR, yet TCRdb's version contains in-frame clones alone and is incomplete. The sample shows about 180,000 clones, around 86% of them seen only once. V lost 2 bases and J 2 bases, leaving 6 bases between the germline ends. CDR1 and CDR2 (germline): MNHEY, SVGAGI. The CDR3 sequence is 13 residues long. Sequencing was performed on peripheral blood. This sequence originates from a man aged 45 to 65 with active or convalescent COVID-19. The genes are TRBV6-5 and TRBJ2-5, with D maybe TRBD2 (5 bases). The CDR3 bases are TGTGCCAGCAGTTACACGGGGCAAGAGACCCAGTACTTC. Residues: CASSYTGQETQYF.